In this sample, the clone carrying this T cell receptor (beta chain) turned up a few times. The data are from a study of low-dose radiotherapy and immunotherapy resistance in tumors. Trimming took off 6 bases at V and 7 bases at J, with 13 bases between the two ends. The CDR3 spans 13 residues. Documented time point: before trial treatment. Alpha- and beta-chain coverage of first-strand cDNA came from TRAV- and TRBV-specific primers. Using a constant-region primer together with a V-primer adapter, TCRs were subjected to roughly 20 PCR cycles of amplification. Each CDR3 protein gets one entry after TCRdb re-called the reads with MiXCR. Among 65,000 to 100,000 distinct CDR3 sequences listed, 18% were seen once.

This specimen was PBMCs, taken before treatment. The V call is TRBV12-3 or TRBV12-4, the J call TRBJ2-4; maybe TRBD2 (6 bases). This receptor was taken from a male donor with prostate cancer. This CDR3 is CASRATSTNIQYF. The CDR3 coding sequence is TGTGCCAGCAGGGCCACTAGCACGAACATTCAGTACTTC.